Reported below is one TCR beta chain. The repertoire was sequenced with immunoSEQ multiplex PCR; TCRdb's copy has only in-frame clones and lacks some. The sample has 150,000 or so clones; about nine tenths are singletons. The data were obtained in a study of T cell responses to AZD1222 COVID-19 vaccine. Study-wide context: Samples with a second dose at about 4 or about 12 weeks were pooled together.

V lost 0 bases and J lost 0; bases outside the gene matches: 6. The CDR3 is 19 amino acids. Germline V gene sequence: CDR1 LGHNA, CDR2 YSLEER. Sequences were derived from peripheral blood, sampled on day 0 of AZD1222 vaccination. This clonotype was obtained from an adult in good health. The chain has TRBV4-3 and TRBJ2-6, with 9 bases lining up with TRBD1. Written as DNA, the CDR3 is TGCGCCAGCAGCCAAGAGCCGGGACAGGGACTCTCTGGGGCCAACGTCCTGACTTTC. Its protein product is CASSQEPGQGLSGANVLTF.